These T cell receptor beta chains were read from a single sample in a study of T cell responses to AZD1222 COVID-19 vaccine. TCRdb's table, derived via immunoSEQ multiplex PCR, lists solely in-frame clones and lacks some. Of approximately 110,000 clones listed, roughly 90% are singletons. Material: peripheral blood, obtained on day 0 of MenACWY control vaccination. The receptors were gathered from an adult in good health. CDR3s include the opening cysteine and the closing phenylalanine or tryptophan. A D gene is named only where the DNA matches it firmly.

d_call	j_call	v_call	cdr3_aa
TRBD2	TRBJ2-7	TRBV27	CASWGGYEQYF
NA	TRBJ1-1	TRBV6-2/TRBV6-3	CASSYSIFEQGDTEAFF
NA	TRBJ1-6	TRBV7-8	CASSLRGDLYSPLHF
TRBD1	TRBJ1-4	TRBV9	CASSPRTGEFEKLFF
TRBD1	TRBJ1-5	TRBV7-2	CASSYRGQQPQHF
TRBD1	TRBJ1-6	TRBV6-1	CASSEPGTGGSPLHF
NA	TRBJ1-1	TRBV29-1	CSGRQAVNTEAFF
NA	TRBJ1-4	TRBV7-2	CASSLSPVETNEKLFF
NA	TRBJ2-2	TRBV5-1	CASSLVGSGTGELFF
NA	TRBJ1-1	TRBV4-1	CASSQGQSYTEAFF